This T cell receptor (beta chain) was recovered during a study of PD-L1 blockade in urothelial cancer. For the study at large: Bladder-origin urothelial cancer in males described about 85% of the roughly 30 patients.

The repertoire was sequenced with immunoSEQ multiplex PCR; TCRdb's copy has only in-frame clones and lacks some. Here the sample spans tens of thousands of clones, around 81% being singletons. The sample's time point: pretreatment peripheral blood. With regard to this clone: Its antigen is undetermined.

Trimming cost V 5 bases and J 3 bases; bases outside gene matches: 10. The CDR3 has 17 amino acids. The germline V gene has CDR1 SEHNR and CDR2 FQNEAQ (reference sequence). Whole-study findings and limits: Tumor-associated blood clones were expanded more by durable-benefit patients at 3 weeks.

The starting material was PBMCs, obtained around atezolizumab (anti-PD-L1) treatment. The chain joins TRBV7-9 to TRBJ2-7; the match to TRBD2 covers 13 bases. The source of this sequence is a man in his 70s with urothelial cancer. The CDR3 DNA sequence: TGTGCCAGCAGCCGCGGACTAGCGGGAGAGAGGGGCTACGAGCAGTACTTC. It encodes CASSRGLAGERGYEQYF.